This TCR beta chain was obtained from a study of T cells in Graves' hyperthyroidism and ophthalmopathy. This clonotype was seen ten or more times. Given the absence of the conserved phenylalanine or tryptophan at the CDR3 end, a read error is likely. The investigators amplified TCR beta CDR3 regions from RNA transcripts. First-round RT-PCR targeting the TCR CDR3 was performed with the HTBI primer set. TCRdb reprocessed the multiplex PCR reads via MiXCR and lists one record per CDR3 protein. The data hold more than 600,000 distinct CDR3 sequences, with 15% to 20% observed a single time. The germline gives CDR1 LGHNA, CDR2 YNFKEQ. V lost 1 base, J lost 1 base, and 0 bases stayed unmatched. There are 14 residues in the CDR3.

The sequence came from a man between 18 and 29 years old with Graves' hyperthyroidism. Sequencing input: blood. The chain links TRBV4-2 to TRBJ1-1, with 7 bases lining up with TRBD1. This CDR3 is CASSQGQGNTEAFL. CDR3 in DNA: TGTGCCAGCAGCCAAGGACAGGGGAACACTGAAGCTTTCCTT.